This T cell receptor (beta chain) emerged from a study of breast tumors, draining lymph nodes, adjacent tissues. The CDR3 has 14 residues. V was clipped by 5 bases and J by 3 bases, with 11 bases between them. Germline V lookup: CDR1 SGHNT, CDR2 YENEEA. This clonotype was recorded a few times. Each CDR3 protein gets one entry after TCRdb re-called the multiplex PCR reads with MiXCR. The table records under 20,000 distinct CDR3 sequences, around 58% of them present only once. Sample: tumor-adjacent breast tissue. The rearrangement joins TRBV11-3 to TRBJ1-3; D is perhaps TRBD1 (5 bases). The TCR was taken from a female donor with breast cancer. Some clones in this sample may be carry-over from other donors' samples. The CDR3 here is CASSQGTGGNTIYF. The CDR3, as DNA: TGTGCCAGCAGCCAAGGGACGGGTGGAAACACCATATATTTT.